The clone carrying this T cell receptor beta chain is classed as medium-sized by frequency. Its antigen is unidentified. cDNA libraries for TRB were generated by 5' RACE incorporating UMI labels. TCRdb reprocessed the 5' RACE reads and keeps a single row for each CDR3 protein, giving no DNA. This specimen shows thousands of distinct CDR3 sequences; the ten leading clones hold less than 3%. These data belong to a study of CXCR3-negative and CXCR3-positive naive CD8 T cells. CDR3 length equals 16 residues. Per germline, CDR1 SGHTA and CDR2 FQGNSA. Overall study results and limits: Compared with CXCR3-negative naive cells, CXCR3-positive naive cells showed more hydrophobic TRB CDR3s. Memory, not naive, CXCR3-negative and CXCR3-positive cells differed in TRBV-TRBJ usage. Both naive subsets carried similar amounts of surface CD5, so TCR strength was inferred from TRB CDR3 properties.

The rearrangement uses TRBV7-2 and TRBJ2-1; with no DNA, the TCRdb D assignment of TRBD1 cannot be verified. This sequence originates from a human donor in good health. Some clones in this sample may be carry-over from other donors' samples. The specimen was naive CXCR3+ CD8+ T cells from blood. Subset given: CD45RO-CCR7+CD27+CD95- naive CD8+ T cells expressing CXCR3 (TNR3+). The chain's CDR3 is CASSLVEGGLENEQFF.